The sequence of this T cell receptor beta chain was determined in a study of OX40 agonist ivuxolimab in advanced cancers. Notes on the study in general: No antigen was identified for the clonally expanded peripheral T cells.

About this clone itself: Its antigen is not identified.

Here immunoSEQ multiplex PCR was the method, and the copy in TCRdb shows in-frame clones only, minus some. The table includes about 82,000 clones, about 82% detected once. This TCR was sampled from an adult with an advanced solid tumor such as melanoma, head and neck, liver or kidney cancer. Source: CD4+ or CD8+ T cells sorted from blood, taken in a trial of the OX40 agonist ivuxolimab.

The CDR3 loop is CASSQNPGQRLKTQYF. In DNA form, the CDR3 reads TGTGCCAGCAGCCAGAATCCGGGACAGCGACTCAAGACCCAGTACTTC. V is TRBV5-6 and J is TRBJ2-5, with 7 positions matching TRBD1. The V gene's germline CDR1 is SGHDT and CDR2 YYEEEE. Trimming at V came to 4 bases and at J to 6 bases, leaving 15 bases not matched to a gene. The CDR3 length is 16 residues.